This T cell receptor beta chain came from a study of T-cell memory formation after mild COVID-19. Study-level background: The two donors had largely donor-specific TCR clusters.

This clonotype has just a few counts. Its antigen is as yet unknown. Looked up from germline, CDR1 is SGHVS and CDR2 is FNYEAQ. The CDR3 runs 15 residues. Deletions cut 5 bases from V and 4 bases from J, with 17 bases between. Constant-segment primers were used for 5'RACE, and the resulting TCR alpha and TCR beta cDNA libraries carried sample barcodes and UMIs. One entry per CDR3 protein results from TCRdb running MiXCR on the 5' RACE reads. This repertoire shows around 300,000 distinct CDR3 sequences, 19% found once; its top ten account for roughly 21%. General study points: Contracting clones from day 15 to 85 showed balanced CD4/CD8; later expanders favored CD4+.

Sequencing was carried out using PBMCs or a T cell subset sorted from them (not recorded which). The chain couples TRBV7-6 to TRBJ1-1; tentative D call: TRBD1 (6 bases). This sequence was found in a man aged 18 to 30 who had mild COVID-19 (a few samples of this study predate the infection). Cell type and time point are not known. The CDR3 DNA sequence: TGTGCCAGCAGCCCACAACAGGGTCAGGTCACTGAAGCTTTCTTT. Amino acid sequence: CASSPQQGQVTEAFF.